The rows below give T cell receptor beta chains drawn from one sample of a study of T cell changes during pregnancy in multiple sclerosis. TCRdb's table, derived via immunoSEQ multiplex PCR, lists solely in-frame clones and lacks some. The sample holds roughly 100,000 clones, around 90% seen once. The input for sequencing was peripheral blood, taken in the second trimester of pregnancy. Source of these receptors: a female donor with multiple sclerosis, enrolled in a pregnancy study. The CDR3 runs from the conserved cysteine through the conserved F or W. D genes are given only for firm matches. Some rows have no size entry. The others give once, few or many, or a class for an expanded clone.

J gene: TRBJ1-4; D gene: TRBD1; V gene: TRBV7-9; clone size: once; CDR3 DNA: TGTGCCAGCAGCCCAAACAGGGGCGGCGGAGAAAAACTGTTTTTT; CDR3 protein: CASSPNRGGGEKLFF
J gene: TRBJ2-7; D gene: TRBD1; V gene: TRBV7-9; clone size: -; CDR3 DNA: TGTGCCAGCAGCGACGCGACAGGGTGGGAGCAGTACTTC; CDR3 protein: CASSDATGWEQYF
J gene: TRBJ2-7; D gene: -; V gene: TRBV21-1; clone size: -; CDR3 DNA: TGTGCCAGCAGCAAAGAGCCAGCGGGAGACGAGCAGTACTTC; CDR3 protein: CASSKEPAGDEQYF
J gene: TRBJ2-3; D gene: TRBD2; V gene: TRBV5-1; clone size: -; CDR3 DNA: TGCGCCAGCGGACTAGCGGGAGGGAGGAAGGATACGCAGTATTTT; CDR3 protein: CASGLAGGRKDTQYF
J gene: TRBJ2-1; D gene: -; V gene: TRBV28; clone size: -; CDR3 DNA: TGTGCCAGCAGCCCCGTGGGGGGGCCCCACAATGAGCAGTTCTTC; CDR3 protein: CASSPVGGPHNEQFF
J gene: TRBJ2-1; D gene: TRBD2; V gene: TRBV28; clone size: -; CDR3 DNA: TGTGCCAGCAGTCCCGGGACTAGCGGATCCTACAATGAGCAGTTCTTC; CDR3 protein: CASSPGTSGSYNEQFF
J gene: TRBJ2-7; D gene: -; V gene: TRBV18; clone size: -; CDR3 DNA: TGTGCCAGCTCACGCCCCCTAGGGGGGGGGTACGAGCAGTACTTC; CDR3 protein: CASSRPLGGGYEQYF
J gene: TRBJ2-3; D gene: -; V gene: TRBV29-1; clone size: -; CDR3 DNA: TGCAGCGTTGAAGATTACCAGGGCCGAGCTACGCAGTATTTT; CDR3 protein: CSVEDYQGRATQYF
J gene: TRBJ2-7; D gene: -; V gene: TRBV5-1; clone size: -; CDR3 DNA: TGCGCCAGCAGCCCGGTCACGGCCGGAGGTGGCGAGCAGTACTTC; CDR3 protein: CASSPVTAGGGEQYF
J gene: TRBJ2-1; D gene: TRBD2; V gene: TRBV28; clone size: once; CDR3 DNA: TGTGCCAGCAGTTTACAAGGGAGGGGTTCCTACAATGAGCAGTTCTTC; CDR3 protein: CASSLQGRGSYNEQFF
J gene: TRBJ1-2; D gene: -; V gene: TRBV29-1; clone size: -; CDR3 DNA: TGCAGCGTTTTCTTCAGACAGTCTAGAAACTATGGCTACACCTTC; CDR3 protein: CSVFFRQSRNYGYTF
J gene: TRBJ2-1; D gene: TRBD2; V gene: TRBV2; clone size: -; CDR3 DNA: TGTGCCAGCAGTTTTGGACTAGACTACAATGAGCAGTTCTTC; CDR3 protein: CASSFGLDYNEQFF
J gene: TRBJ2-1; D gene: -; V gene: TRBV13; clone size: -; CDR3 DNA: TGTGCCAGCAGCCCTCAGATACAGGGAGGGTCCTACAATGAGCAGTTCTTC; CDR3 protein: CASSPQIQGGSYNEQFF
J gene: TRBJ2-7; D gene: TRBD1; V gene: TRBV27; clone size: -; CDR3 DNA: TGTGCCAGCAGTCCGGGACAGGGGATTCCCCGCTCCTACGAGCAGTACTTC; CDR3 protein: CASSPGQGIPRSYEQYF
J gene: TRBJ2-1; D gene: -; V gene: TRBV9; clone size: -; CDR3 DNA: TGTGCCAGCAGCCCCACCTACAATGAGCAGTTCTTC; CDR3 protein: CASSPTYNEQFF
J gene: TRBJ1-4; D gene: -; V gene: TRBV5-1; clone size: -; CDR3 DNA: TGCGCCAGCAGCTTTCGGGGGACTAATGAAAAACTGTTTTTT; CDR3 protein: CASSFRGTNEKLFF
J gene: TRBJ2-1; D gene: -; V gene: TRBV19; clone size: -; CDR3 DNA: TGTGCCAGTACGCAGGCCAGTGAGCAGTTCTTC; CDR3 protein: CASTQASEQFF